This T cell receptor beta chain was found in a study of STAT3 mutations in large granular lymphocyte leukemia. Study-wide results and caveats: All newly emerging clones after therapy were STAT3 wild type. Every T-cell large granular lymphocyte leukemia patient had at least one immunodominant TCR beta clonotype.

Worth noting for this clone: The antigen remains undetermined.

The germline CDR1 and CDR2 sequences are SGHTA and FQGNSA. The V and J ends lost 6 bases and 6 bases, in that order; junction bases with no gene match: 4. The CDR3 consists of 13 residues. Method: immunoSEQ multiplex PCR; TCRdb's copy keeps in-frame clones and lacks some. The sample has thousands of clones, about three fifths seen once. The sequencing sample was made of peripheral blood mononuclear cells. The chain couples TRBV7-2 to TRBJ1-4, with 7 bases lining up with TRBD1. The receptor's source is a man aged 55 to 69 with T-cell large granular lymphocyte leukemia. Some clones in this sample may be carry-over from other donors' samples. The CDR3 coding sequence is TGTGCCAGCAGTCGACAGGGCGATGAAAAACTGTTTTTT. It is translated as CASSRQGDEKLFF.